A single sample gave rise to the 2 T cell receptor beta chains below, sequenced in a study of identical twins. TCRdb re-derived calls from the 5' RACE reads in MiXCR, one entry per CDR3 protein. The repertoire holds about 700,000 distinct CDR3 sequences, under 9% seen once, with around 0.95% in the top ten. Another study also made use of these data, one on yellow fever vaccine responses in identical twins.

Material: PBMCs. The origin of the receptors is a woman aged 18-29 years in good health.

CDR3 in amino acids: CASSYGGAGNTEAFF. The DNA of the CDR3 is TGTGCCAGCAGTTACGGGGGCGCGGGGAACACTGAAGCTTTCTTT. The rearrangement joins TRBV6-5 to TRBJ1-1, with a possible D match to TRBD1 (6 bases). V was trimmed by 2 bases and J by 1 base, leaving 11 bases between them. Germline CDR1 reads MNHEY; CDR2 reads SVGAGI. The CDR3 is 15 residues long.

This clonotype was found a few times. This chain connects TRBV6-2 or TRBV6-3 to TRBJ2-7; 7 nucleotides agree with TRBD1. From germline, CDR1 is MNHEY and CDR2 SVGEGT. V was clipped by 8 bases and J by 2 bases; unmatched bases: 9. This CDR3 region has 14 residues. The CDR3: CASVQGGRPYEQYF. As DNA, the CDR3 is TGTGCCAGCGTTCAAGGGGGCAGGCCCTACGAGCAGTACTTC.